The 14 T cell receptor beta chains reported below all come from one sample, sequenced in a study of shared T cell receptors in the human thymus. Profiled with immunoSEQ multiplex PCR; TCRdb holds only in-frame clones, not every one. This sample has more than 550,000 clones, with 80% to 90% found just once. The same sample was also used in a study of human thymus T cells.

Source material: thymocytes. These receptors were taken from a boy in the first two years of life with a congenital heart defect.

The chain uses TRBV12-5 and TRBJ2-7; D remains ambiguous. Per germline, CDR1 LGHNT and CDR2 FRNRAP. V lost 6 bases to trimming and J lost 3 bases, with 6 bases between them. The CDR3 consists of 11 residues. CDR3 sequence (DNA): TGTGCTAGTGGGTCCGGCTACGAGCAGTACTTC. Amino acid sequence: CASGSGYEQYF.

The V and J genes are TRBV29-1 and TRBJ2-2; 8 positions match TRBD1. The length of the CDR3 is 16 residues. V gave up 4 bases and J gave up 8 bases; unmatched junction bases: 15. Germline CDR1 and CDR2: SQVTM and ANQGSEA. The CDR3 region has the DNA TGCAGCGTTGTTCAGGGGGCAGCAACCGGGGAGGGGGAGCTGTTTTTT. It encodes CSVVQGAATGEGELFF.

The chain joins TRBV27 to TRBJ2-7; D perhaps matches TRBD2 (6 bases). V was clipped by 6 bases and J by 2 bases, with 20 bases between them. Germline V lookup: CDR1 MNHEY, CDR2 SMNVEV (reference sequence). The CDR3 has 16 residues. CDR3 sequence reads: CASSHGRGRPAYEQYF. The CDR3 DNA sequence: TGTGCCAGCAGCCATGGCCGGGGGAGGCCTGCCTACGAGCAGTACTTC.

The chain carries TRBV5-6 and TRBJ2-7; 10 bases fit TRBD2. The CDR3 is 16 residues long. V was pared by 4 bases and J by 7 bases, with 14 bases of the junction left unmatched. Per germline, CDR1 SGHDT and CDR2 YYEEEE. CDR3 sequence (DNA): TGTGCCAGCAGCCTTAATTCTAGCGGGAGAAGGGGTGAGCAGTACTTC. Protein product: CASSLNSSGRRGEQYF.

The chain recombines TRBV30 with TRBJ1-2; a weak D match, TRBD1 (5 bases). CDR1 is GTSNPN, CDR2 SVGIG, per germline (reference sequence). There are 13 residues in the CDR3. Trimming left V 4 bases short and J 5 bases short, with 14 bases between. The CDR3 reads CAWTRDSLYGYTF. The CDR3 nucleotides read TGTGCCTGGACTCGGGACTCCCTGTATGGCTACACCTTC.

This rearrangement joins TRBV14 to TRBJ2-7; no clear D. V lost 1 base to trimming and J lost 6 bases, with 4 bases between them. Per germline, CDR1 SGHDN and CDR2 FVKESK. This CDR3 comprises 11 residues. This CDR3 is CASSQVAEQYF. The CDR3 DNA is TGTGCCAGCAGCCAAGTGGCCGAGCAGTACTTC.

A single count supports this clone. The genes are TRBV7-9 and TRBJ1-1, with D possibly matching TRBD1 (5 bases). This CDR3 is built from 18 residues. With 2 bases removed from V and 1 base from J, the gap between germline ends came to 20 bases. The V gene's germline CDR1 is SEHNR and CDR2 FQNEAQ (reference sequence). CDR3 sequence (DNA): TGTGCCAGCAGCTTAACAGGTCACCCTGGACAACCGAACACTGAAGCTTTCTTT. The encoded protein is CASSLTGHPGQPNTEAFF.

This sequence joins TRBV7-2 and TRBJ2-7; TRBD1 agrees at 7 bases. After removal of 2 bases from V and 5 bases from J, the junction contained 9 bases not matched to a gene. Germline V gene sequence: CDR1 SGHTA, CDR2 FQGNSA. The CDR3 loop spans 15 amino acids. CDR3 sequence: CASSLSPRQGDEQYF. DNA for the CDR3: TGTGCCAGCAGCTTATCTCCCCGACAGGGCGACGAGCAGTACTTC.

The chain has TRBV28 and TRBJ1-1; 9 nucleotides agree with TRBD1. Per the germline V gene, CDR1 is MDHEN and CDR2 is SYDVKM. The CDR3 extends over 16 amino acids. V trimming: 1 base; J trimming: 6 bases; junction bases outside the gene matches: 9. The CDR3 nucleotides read TGTGCCAGCAGTTTATTCCCGGGACAGGGATTACCTGAAGCTTTCTTT. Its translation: CASSLFPGQGLPEAFF.

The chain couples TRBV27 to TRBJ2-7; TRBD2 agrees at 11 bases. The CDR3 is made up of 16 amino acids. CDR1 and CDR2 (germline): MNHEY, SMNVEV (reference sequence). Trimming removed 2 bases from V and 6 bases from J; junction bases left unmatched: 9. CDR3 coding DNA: TGTGCCAGCAGTTTACGGGTAGCGGGAGGGCCGGGCGAGCAGTACTTC. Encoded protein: CASSLRVAGGPGEQYF.

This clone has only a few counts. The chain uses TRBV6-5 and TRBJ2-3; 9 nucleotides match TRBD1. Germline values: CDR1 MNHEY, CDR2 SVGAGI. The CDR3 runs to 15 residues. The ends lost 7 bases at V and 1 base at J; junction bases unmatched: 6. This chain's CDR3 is CASKRRDRGTDTQYF. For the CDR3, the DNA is TGTGCCAGCAAGCGCCGGGACAGGGGCACAGATACGCAGTATTTT.

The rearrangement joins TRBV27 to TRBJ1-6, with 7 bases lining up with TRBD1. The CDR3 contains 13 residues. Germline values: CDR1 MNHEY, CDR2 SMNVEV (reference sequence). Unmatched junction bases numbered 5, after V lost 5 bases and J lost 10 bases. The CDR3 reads CASSTKTGSPLHF. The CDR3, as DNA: TGTGCCAGCAGTACAAAGACAGGGTCACCCCTCCACTTT.

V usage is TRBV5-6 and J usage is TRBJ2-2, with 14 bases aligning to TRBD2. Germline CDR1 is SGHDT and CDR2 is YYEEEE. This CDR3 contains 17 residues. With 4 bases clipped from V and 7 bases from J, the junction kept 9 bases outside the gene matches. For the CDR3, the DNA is TGTGCCAGCAGCGCCGTGACTAGCGGGAGGGCCGGCGGGGAGCTGTTTTTT. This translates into CASSAVTSGRAGGELFF.

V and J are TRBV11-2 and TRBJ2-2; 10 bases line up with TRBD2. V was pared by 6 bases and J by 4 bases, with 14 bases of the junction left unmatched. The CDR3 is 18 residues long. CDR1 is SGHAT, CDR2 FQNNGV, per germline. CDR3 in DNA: TGTGCCAGCAGGAGAAGTGAGCGGGGGGGGTCCCTCACCGGGGAGCTGTTTTTT. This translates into CASRRSERGGSLTGELFF. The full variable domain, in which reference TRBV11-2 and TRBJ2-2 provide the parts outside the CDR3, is EAGVAQSPRYKIIEKRQSVAFWCNPISGHATLYWYQQILGQGPKLLIQFQNNGVVDDSQLPKDRFSAERLKGVDSTLKIQPAKLEDSAVYLCASRRSERGGSLTGELFFGEGSRLTVL.